The source of this T cell receptor beta chain is a study of blood T cell repertoires in COVID-19. Looking at the study overall: Collection of acute and convalescent COVID-19 samples took place in the United States, Italy and Spain. PBMCs, B-cell-depleted T cells, or T cells provided the cDNA or gDNA that made up the material.

The germline gives CDR1 SGHRS, CDR2 YFSETQ. The CDR3 is made up of 13 amino acids. The V segment lost 4 bases and the J segment 3 bases; nucleotides outside the gene matches: 3. Participant ages covered about 18 to 90 years across 25 or so US areas. Participant reports of clinical history set cohort assignment. Sequenced by immunoSEQ multiplex PCR; TCRdb stores in-frame clones only, minus some. The sample consists of around 430,000 clones, more than 75% of them appearing once. Sequenced input: PBMCs or T cells enriched from blood (not recorded which). The chain joins TRBV5-1 to TRBJ1-1, with 7 nucleotides matching TRBD1. This receptor was obtained from a woman aged 45 to 65 who had recovered from COVID-19. CDR3 nucleotides: TGCGCCAGCAGCGCAACAGGGGACACTGAAGCTTTCTTT. It specifies CASSATGDTEAFF.